This TCR beta chain is drawn from a study of CD8 T cells in ankylosing spondylitis. Study observations and caveats: Disease-associated clones were CD8+ and fairly uncommon in peripheral blood.

This clonotype was seen many times. Its specificity is not known. As the method for making TCR beta libraries, quantitative 5'-RACE with molecular barcodes was used. MiXCR, run by TCRdb on the 5' RACE reads, gives a single entry per CDR3 protein. This sample has hundreds of thousands of distinct CDR3 sequences, with 8% to 9.5% found just once. V lost 4 bases and J lost 12, with 19 bases in between. Per the germline V gene, CDR1 is LGHNA and CDR2 is YSLEER. The CDR3 covers 14 residues. The sequence was collected from a male donor with ankylosing spondylitis or in good health (not recorded which). The chain employs TRBV4-3 and TRBJ2-1, with D perhaps matching TRBD1 (6 bases). Material for sequencing was blood, either unsorted or a sorted T cell fraction (not recorded which). This chain's CDR3 is CASSRSLTGLGQFF. CDR3 coding DNA: TGCGCCAGCAGCCGATCTCTAACAGGGTTAGGGCAGTTCTTC.